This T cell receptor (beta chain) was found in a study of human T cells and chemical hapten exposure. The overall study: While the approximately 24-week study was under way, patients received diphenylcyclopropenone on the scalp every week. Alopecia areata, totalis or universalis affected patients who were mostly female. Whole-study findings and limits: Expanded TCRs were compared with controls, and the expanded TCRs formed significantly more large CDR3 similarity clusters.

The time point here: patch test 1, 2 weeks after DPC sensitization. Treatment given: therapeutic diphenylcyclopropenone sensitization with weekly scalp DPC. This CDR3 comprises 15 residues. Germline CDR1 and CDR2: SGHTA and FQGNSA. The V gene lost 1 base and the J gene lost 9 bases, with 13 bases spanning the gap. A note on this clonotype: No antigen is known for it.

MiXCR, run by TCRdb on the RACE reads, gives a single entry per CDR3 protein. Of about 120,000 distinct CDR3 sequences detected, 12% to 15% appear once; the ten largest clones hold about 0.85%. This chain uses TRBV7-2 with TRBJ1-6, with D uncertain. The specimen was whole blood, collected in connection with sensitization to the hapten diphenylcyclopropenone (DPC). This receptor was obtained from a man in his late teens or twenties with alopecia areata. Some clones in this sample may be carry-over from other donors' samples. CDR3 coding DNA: TGTGCCAGCAGCTTAGAAGGCAGTGGTCGTTCACCCCTCCACTTT. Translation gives CASSLEGSGRSPLHF.